The T cell receptor beta chain described here comes from a study of monozygotic twins with inflammatory bowel disease. The CDR3 contains 15 residues. The germline CDR1 and CDR2 sequences are MRHNA and SNTAGT. TCRdb reprocessed the 5' RACE reads and keeps a single row for each CDR3 protein, giving no DNA. The table lists 300,000 to 400,000 distinct CDR3 sequences. A note on this clonotype: Its cognate antigen is unknown.

Whole-study findings and limits: Repertoire similarity did not differ between concordant and discordant twins, perhaps due to limited power.

Sample: blood. The chain recombines TRBV6-4 with TRBJ1-1; TCRdb's assignment of TRBD1 cannot be checked, as there is no DNA. The sequence was collected from a human donor with ulcerative colitis or Crohn's disease, or a healthy co-twin of an affected twin (not recorded which). CDR3 sequence reads: CASSDTGGAATEAFF.